This T cell receptor beta chain was retrieved from a study of cytomegalovirus exposure and HLA in healthy donors. Findings and caveats of the study: Presence/absence analyses treated sequencing depth as roughly uniform across donors. Investigators reported some 150 TCR beta chains as tied to cytomegalovirus. A highly shared variant cluster was judged a likely technical artifact.

Germline assignment: CDR1 KGHSH and CDR2 LQKENI. CDR3 length: 14 amino acids. V was pared by 8 bases and J by 8 bases, with 21 bases between. For this clone: The antigen is not known.

The donors were healthy bone marrow donors. The PCR had 60 Vbeta and 13 Jbeta primers. Assay used: immunoSEQ multiplex PCR; TCRdb lists only in-frame clones, some missing. The table lists about 76,000 clones, 79% of them singletons, with more than 2% in the top ten. The sequence was obtained from a man aged 25 to 45 in good health and CMV-seronegative. The chain links TRBV18 to TRBJ1-2; D remains ambiguous. Sequencing was performed on PBMCs. The CDR3 region has the DNA TGTGCCAGCCAGACGCTTATGGAGGGTACAGGCTACACCTTC. It specifies CASQTLMEGTGYTF.